Each of the 32 T cell receptor beta chains below was sequenced from the same sample in a study of cytomegalovirus exposure and HLA in healthy donors (dated by TCRdb to the late 2010s). Libraries were built with the immunoSEQ multiplex PCR assay. For the multiplex PCR, a mixture combining 60 forward primers for TCR Vbeta segments and 13 reverse primers for TCR Jbeta segments was used. The table was pulled from immuneACCESS by TCRdb, which kept in-frame rearrangements only. Such tables lose some clones; where checked, under half of the loss comes from unresolved V genes, and the rest has no known cause. The sample table shows roughly 180,000 clones, and 76% are seen once. 1.5% to 2% of the sample is held by the ten biggest clonotypes. What was sequenced was PBMCs. These TCRs come from a man aged 18 to 29 in good health and CMV-seronegative.

On this clone: Other DNA sequences in this specimen translate into the identical CDR3. The chain links TRBV29-1 to TRBJ1-2, with D maybe TRBD1 (6 bases). Per the germline V gene, CDR1 is SQVTM and CDR2 is ANQGSEA. The CDR3 has 12 amino acids. Trimming shortened V by 7 bases and J by 2 bases, and 11 bases separated the two germline ends. This chain's CDR3 is CSAETGNYGYTF. The CDR3 region has the DNA TGCAGCGCTGAGACAGGAAACTATGGCTACACCTTC. Together with reference TRBV29-1 and TRBJ1-2, the CDR3 gives the full variable domain: SAVISQKPSRDICQRGTSLTIQCQVDSQVTMMFWYRQQPGQSLTLIATANQGSEATYESGFVIDKFPISRPNLTFSTLTVSNMSPEDSSIYLCSAETGNYGYTFGSGTRLTVV.

J is TRBJ2-2 and V is TRBV28; TRBD2 agrees at 9 bases. This CDR3 comprises 18 residues. The germline V gene has CDR1 MDHEN and CDR2 SYDVKM. V lost 6 bases and J lost 4; bases outside the gene matches: 15. The CDR3 region is CASSLPGLAPRGTGELFF. The CDR3 DNA follows: TGTGCCAGCAGCCTCCCGGGACTAGCCCCCAGGGGCACCGGGGAGCTGTTTTTT.

The CDR3 region has the DNA TGTGCCTGGGCTTGGGCTTCCTCTGGAAACACCATATATTTT. Translating it yields CAWAWASSGNTIYF. The chain recombines TRBV30 with TRBJ1-3; D uncertain. The CDR3 sequence is 14 residues long. Per the germline V gene, CDR1 is GTSNPN and CDR2 is SVGIG (reference sequence). V lost 5 bases, J lost 0 bases, and 11 bases lay in between.

The rearrangement uses TRBV30 and TRBJ1-3; no reliable D call. Germline V lookup: CDR1 GTSNPN, CDR2 SVGIG (reference sequence). V lost 1 base to trimming and J lost 4 bases, with 5 bases between them. This CDR3 comprises 12 residues. The CDR3 loop is CAWSEIGNTIYF. DNA of the CDR3: TGTGCCTGGAGTGAAATAGGAAACACCATATATTTT.

The CDR3 here is CASSPPLRAGNTIYF. The CDR3, as DNA: TGTGCCAGCTCACCACCCCTGAGGGCTGGAAACACCATATATTTT. The chain recombines TRBV18 with TRBJ1-3; D is ambiguous. CDR1 and CDR2 from the germline V gene are KGHSH and LQKENI. This CDR3 is 15 amino acids long. Trimming left V 0 bases short and J 2 bases short, with 8 bases between. Filled out from reference TRBV18 and TRBJ1-3, the complete variable domain reads NAGVMQNPRHLVRRRGQEARLRCSPMKGHSHVYWYRQLPEEGLKFMVYLQKENIIDESGMPKERFSAEFPKEGPSILRIQQVVRGDSAAYFCASSPPLRAGNTIYFGEGSWLTVV.

V gene TRBV5-4 combines with J gene TRBJ2-2, with 9 bases matching TRBD1. The CDR3 is made up of 17 amino acids. Germline-derived CDR1 and CDR2 are SGHNT and YYREEE (reference sequence). With 2 bases clipped from V and 4 bases from J, the junction kept 9 bases outside the gene matches. DNA of the CDR3: TGTGCCAGCAGCTTCCCGACGGGGACAGGGTCCACCGGGGAGCTGTTTTTT. This translates into CASSFPTGTGSTGELFF.

The chain employs TRBV9 and TRBJ2-5, with 11 bases matching TRBD2. In germline, CDR1 is SGDLS, CDR2 YYNGEE. CDR3 length: 15 residues. V dropped 5 bases and J dropped 2; count of bases not matched to a gene: 5. Written as DNA, the CDR3 is TGTGCCAGCAGTCCTAGCGGGGGGCAACAAGAGACCCAGTACTTC. It specifies CASSPSGGQQETQYF.

This chain uses TRBV11-2 with TRBJ1-2; D gene uncertain. V lost 5 bases to trimming and J lost 2 bases, with 6 bases between them. The CDR3 runs to 12 residues. Looked up from germline, CDR1 is SGHAT and CDR2 is FQNNGV. The CDR3 loop reads CASSGPNYGYTF. Here the CDR3 DNA reads TGTGCCAGCAGCGGGCCCAACTATGGCTACACCTTC.

The gene calls are TRBV14 and TRBJ2-5; 7 positions match TRBD2. Germline assignment: CDR1 SGHDN and CDR2 FVKESK. J was trimmed by 4 bases and V by 6 bases; bases with no gene match: 8. This CDR3 is built from 14 residues. CDR3 nucleotide sequence: TGTGCCAGCAGTCCCGGACTAGGTCCAGAGACCCAGTACTTC. The encoded protein is CASSPGLGPETQYF.

This chain connects TRBV6-1 to TRBJ2-1, with 8 bases fitting TRBD2. The CDR3 loop spans 15 amino acids. V gave up 4 bases and J gave up 2 bases; unmatched junction bases: 4. Per germline, CDR1 MNHNS and CDR2 SASEGT. CDR3 DNA: TGTGCCAGCAGTGTAGCGGGGCTTCCCTACAATGAGCAGTTCTTC. Its translation is CASSVAGLPYNEQFF.

This CDR3 reads CASSYRTGSPEAFF. CDR3 DNA sequence: TGTGCCAGCAGTTACCGAACAGGGTCCCCTGAAGCTTTCTTT. The chain recombines TRBV6-5 with TRBJ1-1; possible D gene TRBD1, 6 bases. Germline values: CDR1 MNHEY, CDR2 SVGAGI. The CDR3 is 14 amino acids. V was cut by 2 bases and J by 6 bases, with 13 bases left in between.

The V gene is TRBV7-2, the J gene TRBJ2-1; D possibly corresponds to TRBD2 (5 bases). The CDR3 runs 16 residues. Germline V lookup: CDR1 SGHTA, CDR2 FQGNSA. The V end was cut by 3 bases, the J end by 5 bases, with 17 bases between. CDR3: CASSLALARRNNEQFF. CDR3 nucleotides: TGTGCCAGCAGCTTGGCCCTGGCGCGGAGGAACAATGAGCAGTTCTTC.

The chain has TRBV21-1 and TRBJ2-2; the table calls TRBD2, which could not be checked here. TRBV21-1 is a documented pseudogene. The CDR3 loop spans 12 amino acids. CDR3 sequence (DNA): TGTGCCAGCAGCATCGTCACCGGGGAGCTGTTTTTT. Its translation: CASSIVTGELFF.

The J gene is TRBJ2-3, the V gene TRBV6-4; 8 positions agree with TRBD2. CDR1 is MRHNA and CDR2 is SNTAGT in the germline V gene. This CDR3 has 15 residues. Losses at the gene ends were 0 bases for V and 1 base for J; bases not matched to a gene: 0. CDR3 coding DNA: TGTGCCAGCAGTGACTCGCGGGGGGGCACAGATACGCAGTATTTT. Translating it yields CASSDSRGGTDTQYF.

This sequence joins TRBV9 and TRBJ2-5; 7 nucleotides match TRBD2. The CDR3 is 15 residues long. Losses at the gene ends were 0 bases for V and 5 bases for J; bases not matched to a gene: 7. Germline V CDR1 and CDR2: SGDLS, YYNGEE. CDR3 region: CASSVGGLEGETQYF. The CDR3 nucleotides are TGTGCCAGCAGCGTAGGAGGACTAGAGGGGGAGACCCAGTACTTC.

V gene TRBV28 combines with J gene TRBJ2-7, with 7 bases identical to TRBD1. Germline CDR1 and CDR2: MDHEN and SYDVKM. Trimming at V came to 5 bases and at J to 5 bases, leaving 6 bases not matched to a gene. The length of the CDR3 is 13 residues. This CDR3 reads CASSTRGQDEQYF. The CDR3 bases are TGTGCCAGCAGTACTAGAGGACAGGACGAGCAGTACTTC.

The count of this clone is one. The chain has TRBV7-2 and TRBJ2-7, with TRBD2 identical over 8 bases. The germline V gene has CDR1 SGHTA and CDR2 FQGNSA. The CDR3 is 15 residues long. After removal of 3 bases from V and 4 bases from J, the junction contained 8 bases not matched to a gene. The CDR3 sequence: CASSFLGGTSYEQYF. The CDR3 region has the DNA TGTGCCAGCAGCTTTCTTGGGGGGACTAGTTACGAGCAGTACTTC.

CDR3 DNA sequence: TGTGCCAGCAGCGCTCAGGGCGTAACTAATGAAAAACTGTTTTTT. Encoded protein: CASSAQGVTNEKLFF. The V gene is TRBV5-5, the J gene TRBJ1-4, with D maybe TRBD1 (5 bases). Per germline, CDR1 SGHKS and CDR2 YYEKEE (reference sequence). This CDR3 is built from 15 residues. V gave up 4 bases and J gave up 1 base, with 11 bases separating them.

The rearrangement joins TRBV6-5 to TRBJ1-2; D remains unclear. CDR3 length: 12 amino acids. Germline CDR1 and CDR2: MNHEY and SVGAGI. Trimming took 8 bases from V and 6 from J, leaving 13 bases between them. CDR3 in amino acids: CASYEIMHGYTF. CDR3 in DNA: TGTGCCAGCTACGAGATTATGCATGGCTACACCTTC.

V and J are TRBV30 and TRBJ2-3, with TRBD1 matching over 8 bases. From germline, CDR1 is GTSNPN and CDR2 SVGIG (reference sequence). V shed 3 bases, J shed 4 bases, and the junction held 9 bases outside the gene matches. This CDR3 comprises 15 residues. The CDR3 region has the DNA TGTGCCTGGAGGCGTCTCGCAGGGGGCGCAGATACGCAGTATTTT. The encoded protein is CAWRRLAGGADTQYF.

This rearrangement joins TRBV2 to TRBJ2-3; 9 nucleotides match TRBD1. V dropped 6 bases and J dropped 3; count of bases not matched to a gene: 13. The CDR3 sequence is 17 residues long. CDR1 is SNHLY, CDR2 FYNNEI, per germline. CDR3 region: CASSYNRDRVTTDTQYF. The CDR3 nucleotides read TGTGCCAGCAGCTATAACCGGGACAGGGTTACGACAGATACGCAGTATTTT.

This rearrangement joins TRBV28 to TRBJ1-5; weak D call: TRBD1 (5 bases). Germline lookup yields CDR1 MDHEN and CDR2 SYDVKM. CDR3 length equals 12 residues. Trimming cost V 8 bases and J 6 bases, with 11 bases left between them. CDR3 coding DNA: TGTGCCAGCGTCAGGGTAGGTCAGCCCCAGCATTTT. It is translated as CASVRVGQPQHF.

The chain is built from TRBV2 and TRBJ1-2; D not resolved. The V end lost 3 bases, the J end lost 8 bases, and 10 bases lay between the germline ends. Per germline, CDR1 SNHLY and CDR2 FYNNEI. This CDR3 has 12 amino acids. CDR3 loop: CASSDRKEGYTF. The CDR3 DNA reads TGTGCCAGCAGTGATCGGAAGGAGGGCTACACCTTC. Full variable domain (outside the CDR3, taken from reference TRBV2 and TRBJ1-2): EPEVTQTPSHQVTQMGQEVILRCVPISNHLYFYWYRQILGQKVEFLVSFYNNEISEKSEIFDDQFSVERPDGSNFTLKIRSTKLEDSAMYFCASSDRKEGYTFGSGTRLTVV.

This rearrangement joins TRBV6-4 to TRBJ1-5; 7 positions match TRBD1. The CDR3 runs to 16 residues. V was pared by 6 bases and J by 6 bases, with 14 bases of the junction left unmatched. Germline values: CDR1 MRHNA, CDR2 SNTAGT. The chain's CDR3 is CASRATNDRDRQPQHF. The CDR3 DNA reads as TGTGCCAGCAGGGCCACTAATGACAGGGACCGTCAGCCCCAGCATTTT.

This rearrangement joins TRBV28 to TRBJ1-6, with 9 bases identical to TRBD1. The length of the CDR3 is 15 residues. Unmatched junction bases numbered 6, after V lost 5 bases and J lost 7 bases. Germline values: CDR1 MDHEN, CDR2 SYDVKM. The CDR3 loop is CASSLGTGRNSPLHF. The CDR3 DNA is TGTGCCAGCAGTCTGGGGACAGGGAGGAATTCACCCCTCCACTTT.

This sequence joins TRBV10-2 and TRBJ2-6; 7 bases match TRBD1. Trimming at V came to 4 bases and at J to 4 bases, leaving 7 bases not matched to a gene. Germline CDR1 WSHSY, CDR2 SAAADI. The CDR3 contains 16 residues. In DNA form, the CDR3 reads TGCGCCAGCAGTGCCGCCAGGGGGAACGGGGCCAACGTCCTGACTTTC. This sequence encodes CASSAARGNGANVLTF.

This clone has only a few counts. The chain carries TRBV2 and TRBJ2-1, with D maybe TRBD1 (5 bases). CDR3 length: 14 residues. Germline V gene data show CDR1 as SNHLY and CDR2 as FYNNEI. The ends were cut back, 6 bases at V and 1 base at J, with 10 bases in the middle. The CDR3 spells CASSRVASYNEQFF. CDR3 DNA: TGTGCCAGCAGCAGGGTTGCATCCTACAATGAGCAGTTCTTC.

The chain employs TRBV28 and TRBJ1-1; the match to TRBD1 covers 7 bases. The V gene's germline CDR1 is MDHEN and CDR2 SYDVKM. This CDR3 contains 15 residues. V lost 7 bases and J lost 0; bases outside the gene matches: 8. In DNA form, the CDR3 reads TGTGCCAGCACTGCACCGGGACAGATGAACACTGAAGCTTTCTTT. This gives the protein CASTAPGQMNTEAFF.

This rearrangement joins TRBV9 to TRBJ2-3, with D uncertain. The ends were cut back, 0 bases at V and 2 bases at J, with 10 bases in the middle. This CDR3 contains 15 residues. Germline CDR1 is SGDLS and CDR2 is YYNGEE. The CDR3 DNA reads TGTGCCAGCAGCGTAGACGCCTCGGTCACAGATACGCAGTATTTT. This translates into CASSVDASVTDTQYF. Full variable domain (remainder filled in from reference TRBV9 and TRBJ2-3): DSGVTQTPKHLITATGQRVTLRCSPRSGDLSVYWYQQSLDQGLQFLIQYYNGEERAKGNILERFSAQQFPDLHSELNLSSLELGDSALYFCASSVDASVTDTQYFGPGTRLTVL.

This rearrangement joins TRBV9 to TRBJ1-6, with 7 bases fitting TRBD1. After removal of 4 bases from V and 8 bases from J, the junction contained 9 bases not matched to a gene. Germline V gene lookup returns CDR1 SGDLS and CDR2 YYNGEE. The CDR3 sequence is 15 residues long. Here the CDR3 DNA reads TGTGCCAGCAGCCTCAGGGGGAACAGGGATTCACCCCTCCACTTT. Its protein product is CASSLRGNRDSPLHF.

In its sample, this clone was seen a few times. The chain couples TRBV18 to TRBJ2-7, with D perhaps TRBD2 (7 bases). V was pared by 2 bases and J by 2 bases, with 10 bases between. Germline V gene lookup returns CDR1 KGHSH and CDR2 LQKENI. CDR3 length: 14 residues. The CDR3 sequence: CASSPGGGPYEQYF. In DNA form, the CDR3 reads TGTGCCAGCTCACCAGGCGGGGGCCCCTACGAGCAGTACTTC.

There are a few counts of this clone. The rearrangement links TRBV7-2 to TRBJ1-5; perhaps TRBD1 as D (6 bases). The V gene lost 5 bases and the J gene lost 7 bases, with 15 bases spanning the gap. This CDR3 contains 14 residues. Germline CDR1 and CDR2: SGHTA and FQGNSA. The CDR3 bases are TGTGCCAGCAGCAAGTTAATCCAGGGGCAGCCCCAGCATTTT. Translated, it gives CASSKLIQGQPQHF. Full variable domain (outside the CDR3, taken from reference TRBV7-2 and TRBJ1-5): GAGVSQSPSNKVTEKGKDVELRCDPISGHTALYWYRQSLGQGLEFLIYFQGNSAPDKSGLPSDRFSAERTGGSVSTLTIQRTQQEDSAVYLCASSKLIQGQPQHFGDGTRLSIL.